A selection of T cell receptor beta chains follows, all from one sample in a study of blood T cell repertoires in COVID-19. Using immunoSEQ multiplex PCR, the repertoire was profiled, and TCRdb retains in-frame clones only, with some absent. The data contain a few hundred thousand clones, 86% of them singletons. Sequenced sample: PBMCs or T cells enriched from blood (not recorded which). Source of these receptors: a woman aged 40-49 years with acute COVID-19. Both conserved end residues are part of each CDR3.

CDR3 protein: CASRLTGQGWTEAFF
V gene: TRBV28

CDR3 protein: CASSQDMRASGNTIYF
V gene: TRBV14

CDR3 protein: CASSLQGIGPYEQYF
V gene: TRBV7-9

CDR3 protein: CASSFKDRLLSGNQPQHF
V gene: TRBV28

CDR3 protein: CASSASGVGGYTF
V gene: TRBV7-2

CDR3 protein: CASSRGLATYEQYF
V gene: TRBV4-1

CDR3 protein: CASSLVDRGPEAFF
V gene: TRBV7-8

CDR3 protein: CASSLYILTGGLNTQYF
V gene: TRBV7-2

CDR3 protein: CASSQPGQGTYEQYF
V gene: TRBV6-2/TRBV6-3

CDR3 protein: CASSALRGQGVDGYTF
V gene: TRBV6-4

CDR3 protein: CASSLEGTGVTDTQYF
V gene: TRBV5-6

CDR3 protein: CARGQGNEKLFF
V gene: TRBV5-1

CDR3 protein: CASSIHSTGNEQFF
V gene: TRBV19